This T cell receptor beta chain was profiled in a study of T cell changes during pregnancy in multiple sclerosis. V lost 10 bases to trimming and J lost 7 bases; unmatched junction nucleotides: 11. CDR3 size: 14 residues. Germline V gene sequence: CDR1 LNHDA, CDR2 SQIVND (reference sequence). Sequencing was performed with immunoSEQ multiplex PCR; in TCRdb, only in-frame clones are kept and a portion is missing. The profile shows approximately 32,000 clones, 93% of them singletons. The specimen was CD4+ T cells from peripheral blood mononuclear cells, collected in the second trimester of pregnancy. The chain links TRBV19 to TRBJ2-2; 8 bases line up with TRBD2. The clonotype was recovered from a female donor with multiple sclerosis, enrolled in a pregnancy study. The CDR3 reads CATSSGSDFGELFF. The CDR3 DNA sequence: TGTGCCACTTCGAGCGGGAGCGATTTCGGGGAGCTGTTTTTT.